The clone carrying this T cell receptor beta chain was recorded a few times. The data belong to a study of control samples from healthy donors and cancer patients. This table comes from immunoSEQ multiplex PCR, and its TCRdb copy is limited to in-frame clones, with some not included. Found here are roughly 73,000 clones, 84% of them singletons; the top ten hold about 26%. The length of the CDR3 is 18 residues. The germline V gene has CDR1 MNHEY and CDR2 SVGEGT. The V segment lost 2 bases and the J segment 2 bases; nucleotides outside the gene matches: 10. What was sequenced was blood. The chain recombines TRBV6-2 or TRBV6-3 with TRBJ1-5; the match to TRBD1 covers 9 bases. The receptor's source is a man between 50 and 59 years old in good health. In DNA form, the CDR3 reads TGTGCCAGCAGTTACAGTGGACAGGGGCGTCCTGGCAATCAGCCCCAGCATTTT. Its protein product is CASSYSGQGRPGNQPQHF.